These 8 T cell receptor beta chains originate from one sample sequenced in a study of CD8+ T cells in alopecia areata. The authors extracted RNA and reverse transcribed it into cDNA as the sequencing template. TCRdb keeps only in-frame clones here, not all; method: immunoSEQ multiplex PCR. Of around 300,000 clones listed, 60% are singletons. The treatment is: oral pan-JAK inhibitor, 5-10 mg twice daily. The material was CD4+ T cells sorted from blood, obtained at week 52, from a patient treated with tofacitinib. These receptors came from a human donor with alopecia areata.

The CDR3 here is CASSVNSGQETQYF. CDR3 DNA sequence: TGTGCCAGCAGCGTTAATTCAGGTCAAGAGACCCAGTACTTC. V and J are TRBV9 and TRBJ2-5, with D unresolved. The V end lost 2 bases, the J end lost 2 bases, and 10 bases lay between the germline ends. The germline V gene has CDR1 SGDLS and CDR2 YYNGEE. The length of the CDR3 is 14 residues.

This chain links TRBV7-3 with TRBJ1-2; D unclear. The CDR3 runs to 13 residues. V was clipped by 2 bases and J by 6 bases, with 10 bases between them. Germline V gene lookup returns CDR1 SGHTA and CDR2 FQGTGA. The DNA for the CDR3 is TGTGCCAGCAGCTTATCCCCGATCCATGGCTACACCTTC. It specifies CASSLSPIHGYTF.

This rearrangement joins TRBV5-1 to TRBJ2-3; D is unresolved. V lost 0 bases and J 4 bases, leaving 12 bases between the germline ends. This CDR3 has 15 amino acids. The V gene's germline CDR1 is SGHRS and CDR2 YFSETQ. Written as DNA, the CDR3 is TGCGCCAGCAGCTTGGCCCCGGACCTCCCAGATACGCAGTATTTT. Its translation: CASSLAPDLPDTQYF. Supplemented by reference TRBV5-1 and TRBJ2-3, the full variable domain reads KAGVTQTPRYLIKTRGQQVTLSCSPISGHRSVSWYQQTPGQGLQFLFEYFSETQRNKGNFPGRFSGRQFSNSRSEMNVSTLELGDSALYLCASSLAPDLPDTQYFGPGTRLTVL.

This clone was picked up a small number of times. The CDR3 region is CASSQEVGRSQHF. DNA of the CDR3: TGTGCCAGCAGCCAAGAAGTGGGTCGTTCCCAGCATTTT. V is TRBV4-2 and J is TRBJ1-5; D remains unclear. Germline lookup yields CDR1 LGHNA and CDR2 YNFKEQ. The CDR3 is made up of 13 amino acids. The V end was cut by 0 bases, the J end by 11 bases, with 11 bases between.

This chain joins TRBV7-9 and TRBJ1-2, with TRBD1 as a possible D gene (5 bases). The CDR3 has 11 amino acids. V gave up 5 bases and J gave up 8 bases, with 9 bases separating them. Germline values: CDR1 SEHNR, CDR2 FQNEAQ (reference sequence). As DNA, the CDR3 is TGTGCCAGCAGCCCAGACAGAGGCTACACCTTC. It is translated as CASSPDRGYTF.

The rearrangement joins TRBV23-1 to TRBJ1-2; unclear D gene. TRBV23-1 is recorded as an ORF, its role being uncertain. V was cut by 1 base and J by 4 bases, with 13 bases left in between. The CDR3 is 15 amino acids. The CDR3 nucleotides are TGCGCCAGCAGTCAATTCGGAGGGCCGTTCTATGGCTACACCTTC. Its translation is CASSQFGGPFYGYTF.

This clone appeared once. The V gene is TRBV30, the J gene TRBJ2-6; 10 nucleotides match TRBD1. Germline values: CDR1 GTSNPN, CDR2 SVGIG (reference sequence). V gave up 5 bases and J gave up 4 bases; unmatched junction bases: 2. The CDR3 is made up of 14 amino acids. This CDR3 is CAWDRGHGANVLTF. Written as DNA, the CDR3 is TGTGCCTGGGACAGGGGGCACGGGGCCAACGTCCTGACTTTC.

This rearrangement joins TRBV4-3 to TRBJ2-7, with 9 bases matching TRBD2. CDR1 and CDR2 (germline): LGHNA, YSLEER. This CDR3 is built from 17 residues. Trimming at V came to 0 bases and at J to 3 bases, leaving 9 bases not matched to a gene. The CDR3 region is CASSQDWRAGGNYEQYF. Written as DNA, the CDR3 is TGCGCCAGCAGCCAAGATTGGAGAGCGGGGGGAAACTACGAGCAGTACTTC.